These 17 T cell receptor beta chains came from one sample sequenced in a study of neurological immune-mediated disorders. TCRdb re-derived calls from the 5' RACE reads in MiXCR, one entry per CDR3 protein. In the table there are 50,000 or so distinct CDR3 sequences, about 9.3% of which are singletons. Sequenced input: PBMCs. These TCRs come from a woman between 40 and 55 years old with HTLV-1-associated myelopathy (HAM/TSP).

This clonotype was recorded many times. The V call is TRBV11-3, the J call TRBJ1-6, with a tentative D call TRBD1 (5 bases). Per germline, CDR1 SGHNT and CDR2 YENEEA. The CDR3 runs 14 residues. V lost 6 bases and J lost 7, with 13 bases in between. This CDR3 is CASSHGQLNSPLHF. In DNA, the CDR3 is TGTGCCAGCAGTCACGGACAACTAAATTCACCCCTCCACTTT. Supplemented by reference TRBV11-3 and TRBJ1-6, the full variable domain reads EAGVVQSPRYKIIEKKQPVAFWCNPISGHNTLYWYLQNLGQGPELLIRYENEEAVDDSQLPKDRFSAERLKGVDSTLKIQPAELGDSAVYLCASSHGQLNSPLHFGNGTRLTVT.

This clonotype was observed at least ten times. The J gene is TRBJ1-1, the V gene TRBV3-1, with D possibly being TRBD1 (6 bases). V was clipped by 0 bases and J by 2 bases, with 10 bases between them. Germline CDR1 LGHDT, CDR2 YNNKEL (reference sequence). CDR3 length equals 15 residues. The CDR3 sequence: CASSQDVRGNTEAFF. In nucleotides, the CDR3 is TGTGCCAGCAGCCAAGATGTCAGGGGAAACACTGAAGCTTTCTTT.

Many counts were recorded for this clonotype. This chain links TRBV7-2 with TRBJ2-3; 13 nucleotides line up with TRBD2. This CDR3 is 16 amino acids long. The junction had 5 bases not matched to a gene; V was cut back by 5 bases and J by 3 bases. Germline V gene data show CDR1 as SGHTA and CDR2 as FQGNSA. The CDR3 reads CASSRGLAGATDTQYF. Written as DNA, the CDR3 is TGTGCCAGCAGCCGCGGACTAGCGGGGGCAACAGATACGCAGTATTTT. Using reference TRBV7-2 and TRBJ2-3 for the parts outside the CDR3, the full variable domain is GAGVSQSPSNKVTEKGKDVELRCDPISGHTALYWYRQSLGQGLEFLIYFQGNSAPDKSGLPSDRFSAERTGGSVSTLTIQRTQQEDSAVYLCASSRGLAGATDTQYFGPGTRLTVL.

This clonotype has a count of ten or more. The chain employs TRBV5-1 and TRBJ1-2; 7 positions match TRBD1. The CDR3 consists of 13 residues. V lost 2 bases, J lost 3 bases, and 1 base stayed unmatched. The germline V gene encodes CDR1 SGHRS and CDR2 YFSETQ. The CDR3 sequence: CASSFTGDYGYTF. Written as DNA, the CDR3 is TGCGCCAGCAGCTTTACAGGGGACTATGGCTACACCTTC.

The table lists this clonotype with many counts. The V call is TRBV20-1, the J call TRBJ1-1; D remains unclear. CDR3 length: 16 residues. Germline lookup yields CDR1 DFQATT and CDR2 SNEGSKA (reference sequence). Trimming took off 0 bases at V and 3 bases at J, with 17 bases between the two ends. CDR3 protein: CSARDPWAGRHTEAFF. CDR3 coding DNA: TGCAGTGCTAGAGATCCCTGGGCTGGGAGACACACTGAAGCTTTCTTT.

Ten or more counts support this clonotype. The gene calls are TRBV4-1 and TRBJ2-1; 8 bases map to TRBD1. The trim removed 0 bases at V and 8 bases at J, leaving 9 bases unmatched. The CDR3 spans 16 residues. Per germline, CDR1 MGHRA and CDR2 YSYEKL. The CDR3, as DNA: TGCGCCAGCAGCCAAGATCAGACAGGGGCGGTCTATGAGCAGTTCTTC. Translation: CASSQDQTGAVYEQFF.

This clonotype was seen ten or more times. This sequence joins TRBV29-1 and TRBJ2-4; D is undetermined. This CDR3 has 13 residues. Germline V gives CDR1 SQVTM, CDR2 ANQGSEA. Trimming removed 4 bases from V and 0 bases from J, with 7 bases in between. The CDR3 sequence: CSVVQLAKNIQYF. For the CDR3, the DNA is TGCAGCGTTGTGCAGTTAGCCAAAAACATTCAGTACTTC.

In this sample, this clonotype turned up many times. This chain joins TRBV12-3 or TRBV12-4 and TRBJ2-2; D perhaps matches TRBD1 (5 bases). Trimming shortened V by 4 bases and J by 7 bases, and 10 bases separated the two germline ends. The CDR3 totals 13 residues. The CDR3 sequence is CASSYVRDGELFF. CDR3 nucleotides: TGTGCCAGCAGTTACGTCAGGGACGGGGAGCTGTTTTTT.

Turning to this clonotype: This may be a read error, as it is one base from a much larger clone. The CDR3 coding sequence is TGTGCCAGTAGATTAGGCAGGTACTCCTACAATGAGCAGTTCTTC. Translated: CASRLGRYSYNEQFF. The rearrangement links TRBV7-2 to TRBJ2-1; D is undetermined. The CDR3 loop spans 15 amino acids. Germline CDR1 reads SGHTA; CDR2 reads FQGNSA. The V end lost 9 bases, the J end lost 0 bases, and 15 bases lay between the germline ends.

This clonotype was seen many times. The chain combines TRBV2 with TRBJ1-2, with D possibly TRBD1 on 5 matching bases. Trimming removed 9 bases from V and 4 bases from J, with 15 bases in between. CDR3 size: 13 residues. Germline CDR1 reads SNHLY; CDR2 reads FYNNEI. In nucleotides, the CDR3 is TGTGCCAGGGGGGTTCTAAGACTCTATGGCTACACCTTC. This gives the protein CARGVLRLYGYTF.

This clonotype was observed many times. The CDR3, as DNA: TGTGCCTGGAGTGTAAGAATATCCGCCGGCGAGCAGTTCTTC. Its translation: CAWSVRISAGEQFF. The chain links TRBV30 to TRBJ2-1, with D unclear. This CDR3 region has 14 residues. CDR1 is GTSNPN, CDR2 SVGIG, per germline (reference sequence). V was pared by 0 bases and J by 10 bases, with 16 bases between.

This clonotype was found many times. The CDR3 region is CAIGEQGLGNQPQHF. DNA of the CDR3: TGTGCCATCGGAGAGCAGGGTTTAGGTAATCAGCCCCAGCATTTT. J is TRBJ1-5 and V is TRBV10-3; a possible D gene is TRBD1 (5 bases). There are 15 residues in the CDR3. Germline values: CDR1 ENHRY, CDR2 SYGVKD. V lost 8 bases and J 4 bases, leaving 18 bases between the germline ends.

In its sample, this clonotype was seen a few times. The chain uses TRBV19 and TRBJ2-3, with D perhaps TRBD2 (6 bases). There are 15 residues in the CDR3. V lost 5 bases and J lost 5, with 17 bases in between. Per germline, CDR1 LNHDA and CDR2 SQIVND (reference sequence). DNA for the CDR3: TGTGCCAGTAGTGGCTACCGGGACTCGGGAGATACGCAGTATTTT. As protein: CASSGYRDSGDTQYF.

This clonotype was detected many times. This chain joins TRBV12-3 or TRBV12-4 and TRBJ2-7, with D hard to call. The V and J ends lost 6 bases and 4 bases respectively, with 13 bases between them. This CDR3 has 13 residues. In nucleotides, the CDR3 is TGTGCCAGCAGCCCCGACTTGGGATACGAGCAGTACTTC. Protein product: CASSPDLGYEQYF.

This clonotype was counted at least ten times. The chain joins TRBV24-1 to TRBJ2-3, with TRBD1 matching 11 bases. The V and J ends lost 7 bases and 5 bases, in that order; junction bases with no gene match: 19. Germline CDR1 reads KGHDR; CDR2 reads SFDVKD. This CDR3 comprises 19 residues. The CDR3 region has the DNA TGTGCCACCAGCGCTGGACAGGGGGCGGCGGGGGGCGGTGGAGATACGCAGTATTTT. Its protein is CATSAGQGAAGGGGDTQYF.

This clonotype showed up many times. The rearrangement joins TRBV20-1 to TRBJ2-1; D assignment may be TRBD1 or TRBD2 (5 bases each). Germline CDR1 and CDR2: DFQATT and SNEGSKA (reference sequence). This CDR3 is 13 amino acids long. Trimming cost V 0 bases and J 5 bases, with 8 bases left between them. CDR3 sequence reads: CSARDGGNNEQFF. The DNA of the CDR3 is TGCAGTGCTAGAGATGGGGGTAACAATGAGCAGTTCTTC.

This clonotype has a handful of counts. The chain couples TRBV20-1 to TRBJ2-1, with D unclear. The CDR3 extends over 14 amino acids. V lost 4 bases and J lost 4, with 14 bases in between. From germline, CDR1 is DFQATT and CDR2 SNEGSKA (reference sequence). CDR3 sequence reads: CSAIHWRKYNEQFF. CDR3 bases: TGCAGTGCTATCCATTGGCGCAAGTACAATGAGCAGTTCTTC.